These 9 T cell receptor beta chains originate from one sample sequenced in a study of Ad26.COV2.S vaccination and SARS-CoV-2 variants. Here immunoSEQ multiplex PCR was the method, and the copy in TCRdb shows in-frame clones only, minus some. The table records over 400,000 clones, 92% of them present only once. Documented treatment: around 19 received Ad26.COV2.S at low or high dose, single or two shots; about 5 received placebo; per-sample allocation not given. Samples analyzed were those drawn on day 63 after the first vaccine or placebo injection. The material was peripheral blood, obtained in a trial of Ad26.COV2.S vaccine versus placebo. These TCRs come from a person between 18 and 65 years old who received the Ad26.COV2.S COVID-19 vaccine or a placebo.

The V gene is TRBV29-1, the J gene TRBJ2-3; the match to TRBD2 covers 7 bases. The germline V gene encodes CDR1 SQVTM and CDR2 ANQGSEA. The CDR3 runs 13 residues. J was trimmed by 3 bases and V by 8 bases; bases with no gene match: 8. CDR3 in DNA: TGCAGCCCCAGACCAGCGGGGACAGATACGCAGTATTTT. Encoded protein: CSPRPAGTDTQYF.

The chain recombines TRBV5-1 with TRBJ2-5; D ambiguous. With 4 bases removed from V and 2 bases from J, the gap between germline ends came to 18 bases. CDR3 length: 16 residues. CDR1 and CDR2 (germline): SGHRS, YFSETQ. CDR3 nucleotides: TGCGCCAGCAGCGTGGATGAACCGGGCGCACAAGAGACCCAGTACTTC. This encodes CASSVDEPGAQETQYF.

This chain joins TRBV11-2 and TRBJ1-2; weak D call: TRBD1 (6 bases). The CDR3 loop spans 14 amino acids. V lost 7 bases to trimming and J lost 6 bases, with 18 bases between them. Germline V gives CDR1 SGHAT, CDR2 FQNNGV. CDR3 nucleotides: TGTGCCAGCACCGATGGAGGGGGAGATGATGGCTACACCTTC. This translates into CASTDGGGDDGYTF.

The chain carries TRBV5-1 and TRBJ2-5; a possible D gene is TRBD2 (6 bases). From germline, CDR1 is SGHRS and CDR2 YFSETQ. Trimming took 5 bases from V and 5 from J, leaving 19 bases between them. The CDR3 is 15 amino acids. The CDR3 is CASSLTSPPRETQYF. For the CDR3, the DNA is TGCGCCAGCAGTCTGACTAGTCCACCTCGGGAGACCCAGTACTTC.

The V gene is TRBV18, the J gene TRBJ1-2, with 9 bases lining up with TRBD1. The V and J ends lost 1 base and 3 bases, in that order; junction bases with no gene match: 12. There are 18 residues in the CDR3. Looked up from germline, CDR1 is KGHSH and CDR2 is LQKENI. The CDR3 region is CASSPQSGTGLFHYGYTF. The CDR3 DNA sequence: TGTGCCAGCTCACCACAGTCCGGGACAGGGCTTTTTCACTATGGCTACACCTTC.

A single count supports this clone. Other nucleotide sequences from this sample produce the same CDR3. This rearrangement joins TRBV29-1 to TRBJ2-7; tentatively, D is TRBD2 (5 bases). Looked up from germline, CDR1 is SQVTM and CDR2 is ANQGSEA. The CDR3 is made up of 12 amino acids. Trimming took off 4 bases at V and 0 bases at J, with 7 bases between the two ends. CDR3 bases: TGCAGCGTTGTGGGGAGCTCCTACGAGCAGTACTTC. Translated: CSVVGSSYEQYF.

The chain links TRBV7-2 to TRBJ2-3, with D perhaps TRBD2 (6 bases). Trimming left V 1 base short and J 0 bases short, with 14 bases between. Looked up from germline, CDR1 is SGHTA and CDR2 is FQGNSA. The CDR3 has 17 amino acids. This CDR3 reads CASSLGLRTTSTDTQYF. The CDR3 DNA is TGTGCCAGCAGCTTAGGCCTCAGGACTACTAGCACAGATACGCAGTATTTT.

This chain connects TRBV6-5 to TRBJ1-2; TRBD1 matches 11 bases. Germline CDR1 reads MNHEY; CDR2 reads SVGAGI. V gave up 6 bases and J gave up 4 bases; unmatched junction bases: 7. This CDR3 comprises 15 residues. The CDR3 is CASSLGTGGFYGYTF. The CDR3 nucleotides read TGTGCCAGCAGCCTCGGGACAGGGGGTTTCTATGGCTACACCTTC.

This sequence joins TRBV3-1 (or the pseudogene TRBV3-2) and TRBJ2-7; TRBD1 is a possible D gene (6 bases). The CDR3 runs to 15 residues. Germline V gene lookup returns CDR1 LGHDT and CDR2 YNNKEL (reference sequence). Trimming took 1 base from V and 5 from J, leaving 15 bases between them. The CDR3 spells CASSQVKQGADEQYF. The CDR3, as DNA: TGTGCCAGCAGCCAAGTGAAACAGGGTGCCGACGAGCAGTACTTC.